This T cell receptor (beta chain) was sequenced during a study of response to subunit inactivated influenza vaccine. CDR1 is LNHDA, CDR2 SQIVND, per germline (reference sequence). The CDR3 has 15 residues. With 5 bases removed from V and 1 base from J, the gap between germline ends came to 14 bases. Broader study findings: Few additional T cells are recruited per seasonal influenza vaccination, authors suggested.

Of note for this clonotype: The antigen remains unidentified.

TCRdb redid the calling of the RT-PCR reads with MiXCR, one entry per CDR3 protein. The repertoire holds 800,000 or so distinct CDR3 sequences, with 21% as singletons. The receptor's source is a man aged 45 to 65 who received an inactivated influenza vaccine. The material was PBMCs from blood, obtained 5 days after vaccination. J is TRBJ2-5 and V is TRBV19; D not resolved. CDR3 sequence reads: CASSVNGYLQETQYF. The CDR3 DNA reads as TGTGCCAGTAGTGTGAACGGGTACCTCCAAGAGACCCAGTACTTC.